These T cell receptor beta chains were read from a single sample in a study of metastatic and nonmetastatic thyroid tumors. TCRdb reanalyzed the PCR reads via MiXCR. This sample has fewer than 7,000 clones, with 25% to 40% found just once. The sample was tumor tissue. The receptors were sampled from a female donor with papillary thyroid cancer or a benign thyroid nodule (not recorded which). Some clones in this sample may be carry-over from other donors' samples. The CDR3 runs from the conserved cysteine through the conserved F or W.

v_gene	j_gene	CDR3aa
TRBV6-2/TRBV6-3	TRBJ2-5	CASSQGQGLSAQYF
TRBV25-1	TRBJ2-7	CASRGGSYEQYF
TRBV12-3/TRBV12-4	TRBJ2-7	CASSLSGGAGYEQYF
TRBV20-1	TRBJ2-7	CSARANSAYEQYF
TRBV12-5	TRBJ1-2	CASPNYGYTF
TRBV6-1	TRBJ1-2	CASSEVAGGYGYTF
TRBV28	TRBJ2-5	CASSLLTSGGETQYF
TRBV7-2	TRBJ1-5	CASSLNEGQHF
TRBV20-1	TRBJ2-5	CSARNGYEETQYF
TRBV30	TRBJ1-1	CAWSPGEGPAFF
TRBV30	TRBJ1-1	CAWSTGVLNTEAFF
TRBV9	TRBJ2-7	CASSVGLAGFEQYF
TRBV10-2	TRBJ2-4	CASSPRGGFEGAKNIQYF
TRBV11-2	TRBJ2-5	CASSPRLAETQYF
TRBV20-1	TRBJ1-2	CSTFTGTGDHYGYTF
TRBV4-3	TRBJ2-2	CASSHGWRAEPDGELFF
TRBV5-5	TRBJ2-7	CASSIGLASYEQYF
TRBV5-1	TRBJ2-2	CASGRTGFDGELFF
TRBV27	TRBJ2-1	CASSPFLASSYNEQFF
TRBV19	TRBJ1-5	CASSNSGSWGNQPQHF
TRBV20-1	TRBJ1-3	CSARGQGGLSGNTIYF
TRBV5-4	TRBJ1-2	CASSRDGNYGYTF
TRBV5-5	TRBJ1-2	CASSLGLDRGGYTF
TRBV7-7	TRBJ2-7	CASSLAPGMGEQYF
TRBV16	TRBJ2-5	CAGLGGRDQETQYF
TRBV30	TRBJ1-5	CAWGTGIQPQHF
TRBV6-4	TRBJ2-6	CASSDNSGANVLTF
TRBV7-2	TRBJ1-1	CASSLGFGAEAFF